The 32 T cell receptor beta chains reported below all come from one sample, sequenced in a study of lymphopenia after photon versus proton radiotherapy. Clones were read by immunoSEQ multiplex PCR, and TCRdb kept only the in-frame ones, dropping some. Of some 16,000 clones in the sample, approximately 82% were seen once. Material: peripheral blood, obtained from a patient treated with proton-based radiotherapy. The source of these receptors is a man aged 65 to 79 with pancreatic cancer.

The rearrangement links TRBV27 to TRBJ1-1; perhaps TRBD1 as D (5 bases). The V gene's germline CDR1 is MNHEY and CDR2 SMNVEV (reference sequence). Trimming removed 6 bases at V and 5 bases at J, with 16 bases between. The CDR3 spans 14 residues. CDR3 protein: CASSLRAGGTEAFF. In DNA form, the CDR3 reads TGTGCCAGCAGCCTGCGGGCTGGGGGGACTGAAGCTTTCTTT.

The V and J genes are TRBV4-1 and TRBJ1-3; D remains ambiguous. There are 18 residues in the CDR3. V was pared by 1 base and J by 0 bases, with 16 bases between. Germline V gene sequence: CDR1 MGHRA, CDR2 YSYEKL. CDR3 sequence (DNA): TGCGCCAGCAGCCAAGGAGGTTTGGGGAGCTTCTCTGGAAACACCATATATTTT. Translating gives CASSQGGLGSFSGNTIYF.

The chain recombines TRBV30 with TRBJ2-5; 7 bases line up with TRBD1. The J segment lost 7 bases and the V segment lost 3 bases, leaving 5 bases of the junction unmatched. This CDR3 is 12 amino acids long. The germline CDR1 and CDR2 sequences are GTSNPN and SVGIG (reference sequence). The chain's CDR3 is CAWSRTGGTQYF. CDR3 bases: TGTGCCTGGAGCCGGACAGGAGGGACCCAGTACTTC.

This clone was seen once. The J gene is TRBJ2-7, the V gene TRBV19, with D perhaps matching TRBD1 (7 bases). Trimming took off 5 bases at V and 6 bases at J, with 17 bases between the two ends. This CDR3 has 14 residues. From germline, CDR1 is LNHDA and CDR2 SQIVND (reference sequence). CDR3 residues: CASSPDRDSGEQYF. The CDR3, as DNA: TGTGCCAGTAGTCCAGACAGGGACTCGGGCGAGCAGTACTTC.

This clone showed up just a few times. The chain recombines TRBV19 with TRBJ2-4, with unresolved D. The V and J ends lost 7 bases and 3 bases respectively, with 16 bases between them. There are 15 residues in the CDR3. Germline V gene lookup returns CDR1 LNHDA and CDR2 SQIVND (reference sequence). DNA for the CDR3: TGTGCCAGTAAAAAGCCGGGCCTTTACAAAAACATTCAGTACTTC. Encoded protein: CASKKPGLYKNIQYF.

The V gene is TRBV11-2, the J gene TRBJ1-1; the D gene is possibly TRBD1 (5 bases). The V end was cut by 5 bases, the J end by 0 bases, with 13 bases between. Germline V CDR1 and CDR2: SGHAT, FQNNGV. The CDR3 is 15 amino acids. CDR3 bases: TGTGCCAGCAGCCTCGGTGGGGGGGTGAACACTGAAGCTTTCTTT. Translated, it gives CASSLGGGVNTEAFF.

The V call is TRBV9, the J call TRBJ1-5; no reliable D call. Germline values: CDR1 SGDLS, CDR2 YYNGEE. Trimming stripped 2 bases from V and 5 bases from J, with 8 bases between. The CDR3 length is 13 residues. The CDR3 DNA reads TGTGCCAGCAGCGTGAGCCCCGATCAGCCCCAGCATTTT. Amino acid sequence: CASSVSPDQPQHF.

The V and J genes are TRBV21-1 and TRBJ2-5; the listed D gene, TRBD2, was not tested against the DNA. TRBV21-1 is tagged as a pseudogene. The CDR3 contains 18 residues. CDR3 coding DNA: TGTGCCAGCAGCAAAGCCGGGGTAGGCCGACTTCGACAAGAGACCCAGTACTTC. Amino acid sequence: CASSKAGVGRLRQETQYF.

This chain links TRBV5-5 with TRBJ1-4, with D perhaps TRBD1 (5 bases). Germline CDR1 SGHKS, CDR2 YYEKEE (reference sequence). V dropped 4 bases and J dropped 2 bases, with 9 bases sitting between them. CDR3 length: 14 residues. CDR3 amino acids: CASSGGATNEKLFF. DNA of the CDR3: TGTGCCAGCAGCGGAGGGGCCACTAATGAAAAACTGTTTTTT.

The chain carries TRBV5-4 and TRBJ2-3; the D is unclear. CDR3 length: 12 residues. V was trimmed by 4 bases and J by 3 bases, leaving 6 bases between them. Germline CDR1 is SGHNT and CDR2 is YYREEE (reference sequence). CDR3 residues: CASSLRTDTQYF. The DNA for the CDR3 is TGTGCCAGCAGCCTCAGGACAGATACGCAGTATTTT.

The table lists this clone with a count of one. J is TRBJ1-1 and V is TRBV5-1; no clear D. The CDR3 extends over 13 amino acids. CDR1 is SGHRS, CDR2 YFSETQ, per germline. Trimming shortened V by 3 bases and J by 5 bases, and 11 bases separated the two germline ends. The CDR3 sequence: CASSSQSNTEAFF. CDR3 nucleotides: TGCGCCAGCAGCTCCCAATCGAATACTGAAGCTTTCTTT. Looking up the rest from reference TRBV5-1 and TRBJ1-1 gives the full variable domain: KAGVTQTPRYLIKTRGQQVTLSCSPISGHRSVSWYQQTPGQGLQFLFEYFSETQRNKGNFPGRFSGRQFSNSRSEMNVSTLELGDSALYLCASSSQSNTEAFFGQGTRLTVV.

CDR3 residues: CAWQRRGLYYGYTF. In DNA, the CDR3 is TGTGCCTGGCAAAGACGTGGACTTTACTATGGCTACACCTTC. This sequence joins TRBV30 and TRBJ1-2; no clear D gene. Trimming removed 5 bases from V and 3 bases from J, with 16 bases in between. Germline V lookup: CDR1 GTSNPN, CDR2 SVGIG (reference sequence). CDR3 length equals 14 residues.

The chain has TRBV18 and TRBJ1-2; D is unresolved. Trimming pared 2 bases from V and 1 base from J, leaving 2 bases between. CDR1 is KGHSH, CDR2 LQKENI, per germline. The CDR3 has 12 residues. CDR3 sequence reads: CASSPDNYGYTF. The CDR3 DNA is TGTGCCAGCTCACCAGATAACTATGGCTACACCTTC.

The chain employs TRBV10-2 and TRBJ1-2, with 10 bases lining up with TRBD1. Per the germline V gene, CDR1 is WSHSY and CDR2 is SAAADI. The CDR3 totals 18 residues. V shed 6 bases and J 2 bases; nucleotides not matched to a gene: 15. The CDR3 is CASRAGTGASRINYGYTF. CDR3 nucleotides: TGCGCCAGCAGAGCCGGGACAGGGGCCAGTCGCATCAACTATGGCTACACCTTC.

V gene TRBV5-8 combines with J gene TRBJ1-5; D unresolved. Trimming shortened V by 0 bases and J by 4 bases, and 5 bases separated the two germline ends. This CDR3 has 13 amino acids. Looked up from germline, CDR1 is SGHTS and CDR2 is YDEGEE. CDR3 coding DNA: TGTGCCAGCAGCTTGGCCAGAAATCAGCCCCAGCATTTT. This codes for CASSLARNQPQHF. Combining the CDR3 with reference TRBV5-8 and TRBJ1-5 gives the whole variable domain EAGVTQSPTHLIKTRGQQATLRCSPISGHTSVYWYQQALGLGLQFLLWYDEGEERNRGNFPPRFSGRQFPNYSSELNVNALELEDSALYLCASSLARNQPQHFGDGTRLSIL.

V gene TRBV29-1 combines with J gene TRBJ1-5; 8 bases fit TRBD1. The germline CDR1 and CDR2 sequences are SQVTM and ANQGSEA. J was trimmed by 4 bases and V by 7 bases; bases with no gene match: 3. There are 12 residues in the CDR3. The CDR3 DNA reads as TGCAGCGCCCGGACAGGGAATCAGCCCCAGCATTTT. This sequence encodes CSARTGNQPQHF.

The CDR3 DNA sequence: TGCGCCAGCAGCCAACCCCCAAATGGCTACACCTTC. This translates into CASSQPPNGYTF. The V and J genes are TRBV4-1 and TRBJ1-2, with D unclear. CDR1 MGHRA and CDR2 YSYEKL come from the germline V gene. V was shortened by 2 bases and J by 6 bases, with 7 bases between the two germline ends. The CDR3 has 12 amino acids.

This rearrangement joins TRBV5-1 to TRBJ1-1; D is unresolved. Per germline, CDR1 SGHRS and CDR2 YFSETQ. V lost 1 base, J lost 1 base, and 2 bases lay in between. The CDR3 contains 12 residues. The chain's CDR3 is CASSLKNTEAFF. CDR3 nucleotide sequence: TGCGCCAGCAGCTTGAAGAACACTGAAGCTTTCTTT.

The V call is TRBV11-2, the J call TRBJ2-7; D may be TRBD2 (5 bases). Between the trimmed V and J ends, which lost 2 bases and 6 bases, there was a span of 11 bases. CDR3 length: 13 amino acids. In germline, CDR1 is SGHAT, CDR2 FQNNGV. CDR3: CASSLRPGFEQYF. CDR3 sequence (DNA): TGTGCCAGCAGCTTACGGCCGGGGTTCGAGCAGTACTTC.

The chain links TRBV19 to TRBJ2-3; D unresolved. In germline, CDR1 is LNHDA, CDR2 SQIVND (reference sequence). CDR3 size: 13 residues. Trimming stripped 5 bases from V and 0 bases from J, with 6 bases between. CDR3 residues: CASSLLSTDTQYF. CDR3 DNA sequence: TGTGCCAGTAGTTTACTTAGCACAGATACGCAGTATTTT. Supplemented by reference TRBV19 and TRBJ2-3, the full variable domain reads DGGITQSPKYLFRKEGQNVTLSCEQNLNHDAMYWYRQDPGQGLRLIYYSQIVNDFQKGDIAEGYSVSREKKESFPLTVTSAQKNPTAFYLCASSLLSTDTQYFGPGTRLTVL.

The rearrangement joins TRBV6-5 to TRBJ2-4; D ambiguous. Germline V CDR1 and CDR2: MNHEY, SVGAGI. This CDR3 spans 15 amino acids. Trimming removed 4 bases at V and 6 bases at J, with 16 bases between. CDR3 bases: TGTGCCAGCAGTTCCGACCGTAAACAGAGAAACATTCAGTACTTC. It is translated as CASSSDRKQRNIQYF.

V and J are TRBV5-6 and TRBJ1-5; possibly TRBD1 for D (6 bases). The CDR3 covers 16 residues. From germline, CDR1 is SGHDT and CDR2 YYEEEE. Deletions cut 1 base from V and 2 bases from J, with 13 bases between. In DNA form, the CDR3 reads TGTGCCAGCAGCTTGTATAACAGGGAACGCAATCAGCCCCAGCATTTT. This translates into CASSLYNRERNQPQHF.

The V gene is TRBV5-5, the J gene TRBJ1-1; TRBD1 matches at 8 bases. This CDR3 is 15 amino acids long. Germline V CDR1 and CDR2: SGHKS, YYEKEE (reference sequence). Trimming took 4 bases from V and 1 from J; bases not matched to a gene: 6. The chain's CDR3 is CASSQTGATNTEAFF. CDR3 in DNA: TGTGCCAGCAGCCAGACAGGGGCGACGAACACTGAAGCTTTCTTT.

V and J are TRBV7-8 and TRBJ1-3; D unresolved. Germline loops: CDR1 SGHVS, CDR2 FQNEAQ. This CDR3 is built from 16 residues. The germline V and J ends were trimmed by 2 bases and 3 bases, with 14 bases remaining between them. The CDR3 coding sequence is TGTGCCAGCAGCTTATCGGTCGGACGGAATGGAAACACCATATATTTT. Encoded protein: CASSLSVGRNGNTIYF.

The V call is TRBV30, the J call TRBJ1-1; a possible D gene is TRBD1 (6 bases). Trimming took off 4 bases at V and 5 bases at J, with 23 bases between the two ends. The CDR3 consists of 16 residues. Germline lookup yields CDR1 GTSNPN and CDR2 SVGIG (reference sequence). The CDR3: CAWNRVRASLRTEAFF. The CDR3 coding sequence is TGTGCCTGGAACAGGGTCCGGGCGTCTCTCCGGACTGAAGCTTTCTTT. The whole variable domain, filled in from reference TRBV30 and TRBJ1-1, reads SQTIHQWPATLVQPVGSPLSLECTVEGTSNPNLYWYRQAAGRGLQLLFYSVGIGQISSEVPQNLSASRPQDRQFILSSKKLLLSDSGFYLCAWNRVRASLRTEAFFGQGTRLTVV.

CDR3 sequence reads: CASSVAGAGQGSADTQYF. The CDR3 nucleotides are TGTGCCAGCAGCGTAGCTGGGGCGGGACAGGGTAGCGCAGATACGCAGTATTTT. This chain joins TRBV9 and TRBJ2-3, with 9 positions matching TRBD1. The CDR3 is made up of 18 amino acids. The germline CDR1 and CDR2 sequences are SGDLS and YYNGEE. J lost 4 bases, V lost 0 bases, and 12 bases had no gene match.

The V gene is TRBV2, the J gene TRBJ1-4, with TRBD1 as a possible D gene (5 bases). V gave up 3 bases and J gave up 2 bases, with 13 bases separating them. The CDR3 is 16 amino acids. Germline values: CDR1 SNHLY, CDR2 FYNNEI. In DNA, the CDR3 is TGTGCCAGCAGTGAGGACAACTGGGCGACTAATGAAAAACTGTTTTTT. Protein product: CASSEDNWATNEKLFF.

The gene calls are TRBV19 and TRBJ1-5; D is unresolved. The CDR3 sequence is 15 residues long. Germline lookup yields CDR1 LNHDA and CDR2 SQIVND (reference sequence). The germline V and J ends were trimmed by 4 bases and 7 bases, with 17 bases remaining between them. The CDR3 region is CASSTGRGIGQPQHF. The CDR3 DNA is TGTGCCAGTAGTACTGGACGAGGGATAGGGCAGCCCCAGCATTTT.

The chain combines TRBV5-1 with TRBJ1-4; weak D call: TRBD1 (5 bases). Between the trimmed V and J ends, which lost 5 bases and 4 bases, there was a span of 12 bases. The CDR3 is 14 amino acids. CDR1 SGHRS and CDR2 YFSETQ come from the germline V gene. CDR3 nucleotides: TGCGCCAGCAGTAGGGGCTCGGGTAATGAAAAACTGTTTTTT. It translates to CASSRGSGNEKLFF. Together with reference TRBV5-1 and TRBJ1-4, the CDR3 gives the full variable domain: KAGVTQTPRYLIKTRGQQVTLSCSPISGHRSVSWYQQTPGQGLQFLFEYFSETQRNKGNFPGRFSGRQFSNSRSEMNVSTLELGDSALYLCASSRGSGNEKLFFGSGTQLSVL.

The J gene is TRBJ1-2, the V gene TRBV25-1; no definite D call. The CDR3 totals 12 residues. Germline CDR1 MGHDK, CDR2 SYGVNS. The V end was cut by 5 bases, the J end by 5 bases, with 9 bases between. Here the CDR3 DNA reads TGTGCCAGCAGTTGGTTGGGGTATGGCTACACCTTC. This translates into CASSWLGYGYTF.

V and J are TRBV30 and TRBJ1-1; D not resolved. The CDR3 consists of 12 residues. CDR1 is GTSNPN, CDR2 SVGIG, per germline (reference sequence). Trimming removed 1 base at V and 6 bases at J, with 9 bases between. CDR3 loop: CAWSARPAEAFF. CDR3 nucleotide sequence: TGTGCCTGGAGTGCAAGGCCCGCTGAAGCTTTCTTT.

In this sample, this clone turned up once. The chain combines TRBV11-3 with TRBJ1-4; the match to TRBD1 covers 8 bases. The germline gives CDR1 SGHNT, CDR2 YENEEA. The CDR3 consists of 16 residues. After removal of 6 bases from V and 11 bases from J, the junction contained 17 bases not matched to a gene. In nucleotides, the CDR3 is TGTGCCAGCAGTCCCGGGACAGGCTTCTTCCAGGGGAAACTGTTTTTT. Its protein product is CASSPGTGFFQGKLFF. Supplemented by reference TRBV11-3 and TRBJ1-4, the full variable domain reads EAGVVQSPRYKIIEKKQPVAFWCNPISGHNTLYWYLQNLGQGPELLIRYENEEAVDDSQLPKDRFSAERLKGVDSTLKIQPAELGDSAVYLCASSPGTGFFQGKLFFGSGTQLSVL.